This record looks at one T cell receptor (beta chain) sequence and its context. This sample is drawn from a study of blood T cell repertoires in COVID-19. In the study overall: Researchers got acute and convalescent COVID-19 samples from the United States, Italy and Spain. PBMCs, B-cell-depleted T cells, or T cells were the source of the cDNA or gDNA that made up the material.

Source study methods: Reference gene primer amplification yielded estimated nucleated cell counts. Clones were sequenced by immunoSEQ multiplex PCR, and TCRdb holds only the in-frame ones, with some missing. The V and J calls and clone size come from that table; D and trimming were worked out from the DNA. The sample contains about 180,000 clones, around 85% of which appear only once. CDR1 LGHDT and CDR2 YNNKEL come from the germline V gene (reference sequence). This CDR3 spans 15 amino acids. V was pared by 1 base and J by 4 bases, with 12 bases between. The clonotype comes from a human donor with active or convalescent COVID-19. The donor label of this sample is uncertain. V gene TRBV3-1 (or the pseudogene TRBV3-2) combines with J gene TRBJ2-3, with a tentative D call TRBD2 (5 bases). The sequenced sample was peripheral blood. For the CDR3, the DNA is TGTGCCAGCAGCCAAGCACTAGGAGCGGCAGATACGCAGTATTTT. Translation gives CASSQALGAADTQYF.